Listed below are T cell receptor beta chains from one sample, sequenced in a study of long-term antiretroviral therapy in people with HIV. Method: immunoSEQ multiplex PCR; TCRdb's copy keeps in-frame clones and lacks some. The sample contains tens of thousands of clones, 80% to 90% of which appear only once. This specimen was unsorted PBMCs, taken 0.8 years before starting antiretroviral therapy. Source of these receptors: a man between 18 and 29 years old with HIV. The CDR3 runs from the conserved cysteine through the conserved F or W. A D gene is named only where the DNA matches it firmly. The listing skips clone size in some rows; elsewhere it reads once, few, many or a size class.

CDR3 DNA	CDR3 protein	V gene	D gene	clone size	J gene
TGTGCCAGCAGCGTTCGGGACGGCGTTAATTCACCCCTCCACTTT	CASSVRDGVNSPLHF	TRBV7-2	NA	NA	TRBJ1-6
TGTGCTAGTGGTTTTAAACGGACTAGCGGGCTCAATGAGCAGTTCTTC	CASGFKRTSGLNEQFF	TRBV12-5	TRBD2	NA	TRBJ2-1
TGTGCCAGCAGCTTGTTATTGTGGGAGCGAGGGGAGACCCAGTACTTC	CASSLLLWERGETQYF	TRBV5-5	NA	NA	TRBJ2-5
TGTGCCACCAGCCAGGACAGGGTGAAGCAGTTCTTC	CATSQDRVKQFF	TRBV15	TRBD1	NA	TRBJ2-1
TGCGCCAGCAGCCAAGTACTCCGGGACTACACAGATACGCAGTATTTT	CASSQVLRDYTDTQYF	TRBV4-1	TRBD2	NA	TRBJ2-3
TGTGCCTTGGGACTAGCGCCAAATGAGCAGTTCTTC	CALGLAPNEQFF	TRBV7-9	TRBD2	NA	TRBJ2-1
TGTGCCAGCAGCCCGGGGGCCCATCCCACAGATACGCAGTATTTT	CASSPGAHPTDTQYF	TRBV7-2	NA	once	TRBJ2-3
TGTGCCAGCAGCTTGACAGGGGCAAGTCAGCCCCAGCATTTT	CASSLTGASQPQHF	TRBV5-5	TRBD1	NA	TRBJ1-5
TGTGCCAGCAGTCCCGCAGCCGAGCAGTACTTC	CASSPAAEQYF	TRBV7-2	NA	NA	TRBJ2-7
TGTGCCAGCAGCCGAGACGTGGACCCAAATCAGCCCCAGCATTTT	CASSRDVDPNQPQHF	TRBV4-2	NA	NA	TRBJ1-5
TGTGCCAGCAGCTCGGGACCAGAGACCCAGTACTTC	CASSSGPETQYF	TRBV7-8	NA	NA	TRBJ2-5
TGCGCCAGCAGCCAAGGGGTTGGAGGTGGCTACACCTTC	CASSQGVGGGYTF	TRBV4-1	NA	NA	TRBJ1-2
TGTGCCAGCAGCGTAGAAGTATCCGGGACGGCAGATACGCAGTATTTT	CASSVEVSGTADTQYF	TRBV9	NA	once	TRBJ2-3
TGTGCCAGCTCACCACCATTCGTGGGGTACCAAGAGACCCAGTACTTC	CASSPPFVGYQETQYF	TRBV18	NA	NA	TRBJ2-5
TGTGCTAGTGGTACCGACTTGGCCAATGAGCAGTTCTTC	CASGTDLANEQFF	TRBV12-5	NA	NA	TRBJ2-1
TGCGCCAGCAGCTTGACCGGGACAGGGGATCAGCCCCAGCATTTT	CASSLTGTGDQPQHF	TRBV5-1	TRBD1	NA	TRBJ1-5
TGTGCCAGCAGCCGCCTTGGGAACAGAGGAGCTTTCTTT	CASSRLGNRGAFF	TRBV6-5	NA	NA	TRBJ1-1
TGTGCCTGGAATGGCAAATCCACTGAAGCTTTCTTT	CAWNGKSTEAFF	TRBV30	NA	NA	TRBJ1-1
TGTGCCAGCAGCTTCTCCCCCTCGGGACAGTTCTATGGCTACACCTTC	CASSFSPSGQFYGYTF	TRBV21-1	NA	few	TRBJ1-2
TGTGCCAGCTCACCTTCCGAGGGACTAGCGGGAGGTACTTCCTCCGGTGAGCAGTTCTTC	CASSPSEGLAGGTSSGEQFF	TRBV18	TRBD2	once	TRBJ2-1
TGTGCCAGCAGCCCCCATGATGACTACGAGCAGTACTTC	CASSPHDDYEQYF	TRBV7-2	NA	NA	TRBJ2-7
TGTGCCAGCAGCCCACACAGGGGGCTCCAAGAGACCCAGTACTTC	CASSPHRGLQETQYF	TRBV9	TRBD1	NA	TRBJ2-5
TGTGCCAGTAGTATAGGGGCCGGTTCGGGCTACGAGCAGTACTTC	CASSIGAGSGYEQYF	TRBV19	NA	NA	TRBJ2-7
TGCAGCGTTTGGGCCCAGGGAGCCACTGAAGCTTTCTTT	CSVWAQGATEAFF	TRBV29-1	NA	NA	TRBJ1-1